This entry concerns a single T cell receptor beta chain. No antigen is known for it. Germline V CDR1 and CDR2: MDHEN, SYDVKM. The V gene lost 11 bases and the J gene lost 1 base, with 8 bases spanning the gap. This CDR3 has 11 residues. This sample is drawn from a study of T cell repertoires in cytomegalovirus infection. The wider study: The authors used CMV epitopes that were HLA-C-restricted (recently identified) and HLA-B-restricted (well studied). Evidence of both CMV infection and a matching HLA type came from public TCR beta signatures. The study, taken as a whole, reports: What dominated the ex vivo response were HLA-C-restricted CMV-specific TCR beta clonotypes.

Each CDR3 protein gets one entry after TCRdb re-called the reads with MiXCR. The sample lists some 700,000 distinct CDR3 sequences; 33% were seen once. The chain uses TRBV28 and TRBJ1-1; D gene unclear. Sequenced material: cultured PBMCs, taken from culture after CMV antigen stimulation. The TCR originated in a human donor in good health (CMV status not recorded). Some clones in this sample may be carry-over from other donors' samples. The CDR3 sequence is CAAQGNTEAFF. CDR3 DNA: TGTGCCGCGCAAGGGAACACTGAAGCTTTCTTT.